This entry lists 24 T cell receptor beta chains sequenced from one sample in a study of early T cells in non-severe SARS-CoV-2 infection. From the 5' RACE reads, TCRdb called clonotypes with MiXCR, one entry per CDR3 protein. The sample lists about 60,000 distinct CDR3 sequences, 10% to 15% occurring once. Sample: whole blood. All receptors derive from an adult who was a healthcare worker with PCR-confirmed SARS-CoV-2 infection or an uninfected control (not recorded which).

The chain recombines TRBV18 with TRBJ2-2; no reliable D call. The V gene lost 2 bases and the J gene lost 4 bases, with 11 bases spanning the gap. CDR3 length: 15 amino acids. Germline V gene data show CDR1 as KGHSH and CDR2 as LQKENI. CDR3 in amino acids: CASSPGLPGTGELFF. In DNA, the CDR3 is TGTGCCAGCTCACCAGGGCTTCCCGGCACCGGGGAGCTGTTTTTT.

The V call is TRBV4-1, the J call TRBJ2-2, with D tentatively TRBD2 (5 bases). CDR1 MGHRA and CDR2 YSYEKL come from the germline V gene. The CDR3 length is 17 residues. Trimming took 4 bases from V and 2 from J, leaving 17 bases between them. The CDR3 nucleotides are TGCGCCAGCAGCCCCGATCAATACGGGGATAACACCGGGGAGCTGTTTTTT. The encoded protein is CASSPDQYGDNTGELFF.

The chain is built from TRBV7-8 and TRBJ1-5, with D unresolved. The CDR3 has 15 residues. Germline-derived CDR1 and CDR2 are SGHVS and FQNEAQ. Trimming removed 1 base at V and 5 bases at J, with 12 bases between. This CDR3 is CASSLEARPYQPQHF. CDR3 in DNA: TGTGCCAGCAGCTTAGAGGCGCGACCTTATCAGCCCCAGCATTTT.

This clonotype was counted only a few times. CDR3 residues: CASSQNRGSSYGNTIYF. CDR3 coding DNA: TGTGCCAGCAGTCAAAACAGGGGATCATCGTACGGAAACACCATATATTTT. This chain joins TRBV11-2 and TRBJ1-3; 7 bases line up with TRBD1. The CDR3 consists of 17 residues. CDR1 is SGHAT, CDR2 FQNNGV, per germline. V shed 6 bases, J shed 4 bases, and the junction held 15 bases outside the gene matches.

This clonotype was detected many times. The gene calls are TRBV19 and TRBJ2-7, with 7 bases matching TRBD1. V trimming: 4 bases; J trimming: 3 bases; junction bases outside the gene matches: 12. The CDR3 contains 16 residues. Germline V gene lookup returns CDR1 LNHDA and CDR2 SQIVND (reference sequence). In DNA, the CDR3 is TGTGCCAGTAGTACCCCTCCGGGACAGTCGTTCTACGAGCAGTACTTC. Amino acids: CASSTPPGQSFYEQYF.

The chain employs TRBV12-3 or TRBV12-4 and TRBJ1-1, with D perhaps matching TRBD1 (5 bases). With 7 bases removed from V and 8 bases from J, the gap between germline ends came to 17 bases. This CDR3 is built from 13 residues. CDR3 in amino acids: CASNNPGHDEAFF. As DNA, the CDR3 is TGTGCCAGCAATAACCCGGGGCACGACGAAGCTTTCTTT.

Concerning this clonotype: Possible read error: a much larger clone is one base away. J is TRBJ1-5 and V is TRBV2; D gene ambiguous. V was clipped by 6 bases and J by 3 bases, with 9 bases between them. The CDR3 consists of 13 residues. Germline V gene data show CDR1 as SNHLY and CDR2 as FYNNEI. The CDR3 loop reads CASRVDSNQPQHF. CDR3 coding DNA: TGTGCCAGCAGAGTGGACTCCAATCAGCCCCAGCATTTT.

The V call is TRBV3-1, the J call TRBJ2-6; D tentatively reads TRBD1 or TRBD2 (7 bases each). The CDR3 is 19 amino acids. Germline-derived CDR1 and CDR2 are LGHDT and YNNKEL (reference sequence). The V and J ends lost 1 base and 0 bases respectively, with 16 bases between them. The CDR3 spells CASSQGPPGGGSGANVLTF. The CDR3 DNA follows: TGTGCCAGCAGCCAAGGACCCCCAGGGGGGGGCTCTGGGGCCAACGTCCTGACTTTC.

The V gene is TRBV30, the J gene TRBJ2-6; D remains unclear. There are 13 residues in the CDR3. CDR1 is GTSNPN and CDR2 is SVGIG in the germline V gene (reference sequence). V dropped 2 bases and J dropped 2 bases, with 4 bases sitting between them. The CDR3 spells CAWSTPGANVLTF. As DNA, the CDR3 is TGTGCCTGGAGTACACCTGGGGCCAACGTCCTGACTTTC. Full variable domain (missing parts from reference TRBV30 and TRBJ2-6): SQTIHQWPATLVQPVGSPLSLECTVEGTSNPNLYWYRQAAGRGLQLLFYSVGIGQISSEVPQNLSASRPQDRQFILSSKKLLLSDSGFYLCAWSTPGANVLTFGAGSRLTVL.

This clonotype was counted ten times or more. The gene calls are TRBV7-3 and TRBJ2-1; 9 bases map to TRBD2. Germline V gene sequence: CDR1 SGHTA, CDR2 FQGTGA. This CDR3 comprises 15 residues. The V and J ends lost 5 bases and 4 bases, in that order; junction bases with no gene match: 6. The CDR3 is CASSQGTSSYNEQFF. As DNA, the CDR3 is TGTGCCAGCAGCCAAGGGACTAGCAGTTACAATGAGCAGTTCTTC.

The chain carries TRBV5-1 and TRBJ1-5; unclear D gene. From germline, CDR1 is SGHRS and CDR2 YFSETQ. Between the trimmed V and J ends, which lost 0 bases and 3 bases, there was a span of 7 bases. CDR3 length: 14 residues. CDR3 coding DNA: TGCGCCAGCAGCTTGGATCACTACAATCAGCCCCAGCATTTT. This gives the protein CASSLDHYNQPQHF.

This clonotype was detected many times. This chain connects TRBV11-2 to TRBJ2-5; TRBD2 is a possible D gene (6 bases). Per germline, CDR1 SGHAT and CDR2 FQNNGV. The CDR3 runs to 15 residues. V dropped 5 bases and J dropped 4 bases, with 17 bases sitting between them. The CDR3: CASSPETRGGETQYF. CDR3 DNA: TGTGCCAGCAGCCCTGAGACCCGGGGAGGAGAGACCCAGTACTTC.

In its sample, this clonotype was seen many times. The chain carries TRBV19 and TRBJ2-3; 7 nucleotides match TRBD2. The trim removed 8 bases at V and 5 bases at J, leaving 10 bases unmatched. This CDR3 has 14 amino acids. Germline CDR1 is LNHDA and CDR2 is SQIVND (reference sequence). The CDR3 region is CASSTLAGGDTQYF. CDR3 nucleotides: TGTGCCAGTTCAACCTTAGCGGGTGGAGATACGCAGTATTTT.

This clonotype was counted between two and nine times. The chain combines TRBV2 with TRBJ2-5, with 14 bases fitting TRBD2. J lost 4 bases, V lost 5 bases, and 6 bases had no gene match. The CDR3 covers 16 residues. Germline V gene data show CDR1 as SNHLY and CDR2 as FYNNEI. This CDR3 is CASSPGLAGGPETQYF. The CDR3 nucleotides read TGTGCCAGCAGTCCAGGACTAGCGGGAGGTCCAGAGACCCAGTACTTC.

This clonotype was counted between two and nine times. The chain recombines TRBV12-3 or TRBV12-4 with TRBJ2-1; 7 positions agree with TRBD2. The CDR3 totals 15 residues. The V segment lost 10 bases and the J segment 4 bases; nucleotides outside the gene matches: 13. The CDR3 DNA reads TGTGCCATCGCCCCTCAGCGGGGCGAATACAATGAGCAGTTCTTC. Translated, it gives CAIAPQRGEYNEQFF.

This clonotype was picked up many times. The chain carries TRBV20-1 and TRBJ1-5, with 8 positions matching TRBD1. Losses at the gene ends were 6 bases for V and 4 bases for J; bases not matched to a gene: 8. The CDR3 consists of 14 residues. The V gene's germline CDR1 is DFQATT and CDR2 SNEGSKA (reference sequence). This chain's CDR3 is CSATTGQANQPQHF. For the CDR3, the DNA is TGCAGTGCCACGACGGGACAGGCGAATCAGCCCCAGCATTTT.

The chain uses TRBV29-1 and TRBJ1-5; D unclear. The germline V gene has CDR1 SQVTM and CDR2 ANQGSEA. The V end lost 5 bases, the J end lost 5 bases, and 10 bases lay between the germline ends. The CDR3 extends over 12 amino acids. The CDR3: CSVSGRDQPQHF. CDR3 bases: TGCAGCGTTTCGGGGAGGGATCAGCCCCAGCATTTT.

The chain employs TRBV6-6 and TRBJ1-4, with D unclear. The CDR3 has 12 residues. Trimming removed 6 bases at V and 3 bases at J, with 5 bases between. Germline lookup yields CDR1 MNHNY and CDR2 SVGAGI (reference sequence). CDR3 loop: CASSLANEKLFF. For the CDR3, the DNA is TGTGCCAGCAGCCTCGCTAATGAAAAACTGTTTTTT.

This clonotype was counted between two and nine times. The V call is TRBV12-3 or TRBV12-4, the J call TRBJ2-1; 9 bases match TRBD2. V lost 7 bases, J lost 6 bases, and 4 bases stayed unmatched. This CDR3 is built from 13 residues. The CDR3 DNA reads TGTGCCAGCACCCATAGCGGGAGCAATGAGCAGTTCTTC. Encoded protein: CASTHSGSNEQFF.

This clonotype was counted ten times or more. This chain joins TRBV28 and TRBJ2-7; 9 bases align to TRBD2. This CDR3 comprises 13 residues. CDR1 MDHEN and CDR2 SYDVKM come from the germline V gene. V was pared by 4 bases and J by 2 bases, with 0 bases of the junction left unmatched. This CDR3 reads CASSSSGTYEQYF. DNA for the CDR3: TGTGCCAGCAGTTCTAGCGGGACCTACGAGCAGTACTTC.

In its sample, this clonotype was seen many times. The genes are TRBV20-1 and TRBJ1-4; D may be TRBD1 (5 bases). Trimming pared 5 bases from V and 8 bases from J, leaving 12 bases between. The CDR3 runs to 12 residues. Per germline, CDR1 DFQATT and CDR2 SNEGSKA (reference sequence). The CDR3 loop is CSAARGPEKLFF. In DNA form, the CDR3 reads TGCAGTGCTGCTAGGGGACCGGAAAAACTGTTTTTT.

This clonotype has only a few counts. CDR3 sequence reads: CSGSGFRGTEAFF. As DNA, the CDR3 is TGCAGCGGTTCAGGGTTCAGGGGCACTGAAGCTTTCTTT. The chain uses TRBV29-1 and TRBJ1-1; D is perhaps TRBD1 (6 bases). The CDR3 covers 13 residues. Germline V gene data show CDR1 as SQVTM and CDR2 as ANQGSEA. The V end lost 7 bases, the J end lost 4 bases, and 16 bases lay between the germline ends.

This clonotype was picked up many times. The CDR3 sequence: CASSQGALAYEQFF. The DNA of the CDR3 is TGTGCCAGCAGCCAAGGGGCCCTAGCCTATGAGCAGTTCTTC. This chain joins TRBV3-1 and TRBJ2-1; possibly TRBD2 for D (5 bases). The germline V gene encodes CDR1 LGHDT and CDR2 YNNKEL (reference sequence). The CDR3 loop spans 14 amino acids. The V end lost 1 base, the J end lost 8 bases, and 12 bases lay between the germline ends.

This clonotype was seen repeatedly, ten times or more. The chain joins TRBV28 to TRBJ1-6, with D unclear. CDR3 length: 14 residues. Germline lookup yields CDR1 MDHEN and CDR2 SYDVKM. Trimming took off 4 bases at V and 9 bases at J, with 13 bases between the two ends. The DNA of the CDR3 is TGTGCCAGCAGTTCAGCTAAAGGATTTTCACCCCTCCACTTT. It specifies CASSSAKGFSPLHF.